The clone carrying this T cell receptor (beta chain) was counted a few times. Its cognate antigen is unknown. Primers used in a second PCR of about 6 to 12 cycles were a sample-barcoded 5' primer and a J-beta primer mix. Each of the samples gave a minimum of 3 million paired-end reads that contained CDR3. TCRdb reanalysed the 5' RACE reads using MiXCR and keeps one entry per CDR3 protein. Of approximately 1,100,000 distinct CDR3 sequences in the sample, more than 35% were seen once. This sample is drawn from a study of blood T cells in healthy people across ages. Per-sample yields of isolated PBMCs were at least 6.5 million. Points from the study as a whole: Comparison with aged donors showed that long-lived donors had more naive CD4+ cells and higher diversity.

The sample taken for sequencing was blood. The receptor was isolated from an older woman in good health.

The DNA of the CDR3 is TGTGCCAGCAGACGGGACAGGGGAGGGGATACGCAGTATTTT. It yields the protein CASRRDRGGDTQYF. The genes are TRBV6-4 and TRBJ2-3, with 10 positions matching TRBD1. The junction had 6 bases not matched to a gene; V was cut back by 6 bases and J by 6 bases. CDR3 length: 14 residues. In germline, CDR1 is MRHNA, CDR2 SNTAGT.